One sample yielded the 27 T cell receptor beta chains listed below, sequenced in a study of shared clonotypes between healthy human individuals. Naive CD8 cells were CD45RO-negative, positively selected for CCR7, excluding terminally differentiated effector memory CD45RA+ cells. Produced via immunoSEQ multiplex PCR; TCRdb's table is partial and in-frame only. Of about 580,000 clones listed, 95% to 98% were seen once; the top ten hold 0.25% to 0.35%. The sequenced sample was naive CD8+ T cells sorted from blood. These receptors were taken from a young man in good health.

CDR3 protein: CASSFSGTGSFYEQYF. Here the CDR3 DNA reads TGTGCCAGCAGCTTCTCCGGGACAGGGTCGTTTTACGAGCAGTACTTC. This chain uses TRBV7-2 with TRBJ2-7; 9 positions match TRBD1. J gave up 4 bases and V 3 bases, and 10 bases lay outside the gene matches. The CDR3 is made up of 16 amino acids. Looked up from germline, CDR1 is SGHTA and CDR2 is FQGNSA.

This sequence joins TRBV27 and TRBJ1-4; 7 positions agree with TRBD1. Germline V gene sequence: CDR1 MNHEY, CDR2 SMNVEV (reference sequence). The CDR3 has 16 residues. The V and J ends lost 5 bases and 7 bases, in that order; junction bases with no gene match: 13. CDR3 sequence: CASSDITGDRGEKLFF. In nucleotides, the CDR3 is TGTGCCAGCAGTGATATCACAGGGGATAGAGGTGAAAAACTGTTTTTT.

V gene TRBV28 combines with J gene TRBJ1-5; TRBD1 agrees at 7 bases. There are 17 residues in the CDR3. Germline V gene data show CDR1 as MDHEN and CDR2 as SYDVKM. Germline trimming cut 3 bases from V and 5 bases from J; bases unmatched to any gene: 13. The CDR3 DNA reads TGTGCCAGCAGTTTCGCCACTGGACAGGTGGGGGATCAGCCCCAGCATTTT. Its translation is CASSFATGQVGDQPQHF.

CDR3 sequence (DNA): TGCGCCAGCAGCAAAATGGGCCCTCAGGACAATGAGCAGTTCTTC. Translating gives CASSKMGPQDNEQFF. This sequence joins TRBV5-1 and TRBJ2-1, with unresolved D. The V and J ends lost 4 bases and 5 bases respectively, with 16 bases between them. The CDR3 sequence is 15 residues long. Germline V gene lookup returns CDR1 SGHRS and CDR2 YFSETQ.

Points on this clone: The same CDR3 arises from other DNA sequences in this sample as well. The chain couples TRBV7-9 to TRBJ2-7, with no clear D. Germline V gives CDR1 SEHNR, CDR2 FQNEAQ (reference sequence). The germline V and J ends were trimmed by 0 bases and 1 base, with 7 bases remaining between them. The CDR3 is 14 amino acids. The CDR3 here is CASSLAGGSYEQYF. The CDR3 region has the DNA TGTGCCAGCAGCTTAGCGGGTGGATCCTACGAGCAGTACTTC.

This sequence joins TRBV19 and TRBJ1-2; no firm D call. The CDR3 contains 18 residues. Trimming removed 0 bases from V and 2 bases from J, with 19 bases in between. Germline V gene sequence: CDR1 LNHDA, CDR2 SQIVND (reference sequence). CDR3 sequence: CASSIDPLHVMGNYGYTF. CDR3 DNA sequence: TGTGCCAGTAGTATAGATCCACTTCATGTCATGGGGAACTATGGCTACACCTTC.

The gene calls are TRBV18 and TRBJ2-1; D gene unclear. The V gene's germline CDR1 is KGHSH and CDR2 LQKENI. This CDR3 spans 12 amino acids. V shed 2 bases and J shed 5 bases, with 4 bases lying between them. CDR3 protein: CASSPWDNEQFF. In DNA, the CDR3 is TGTGCCAGCTCACCATGGGACAATGAGCAGTTCTTC.

This sequence joins TRBV6-5 and TRBJ2-3, with D tentatively TRBD1 (6 bases). Germline loops: CDR1 MNHEY, CDR2 SVGAGI. This CDR3 region has 15 residues. V was shortened by 5 bases and J by 0 bases, with 12 bases between the two germline ends. CDR3 nucleotides: TGTGCCAGCAGTACCCTTGGACAGAGCACAGATACGCAGTATTTT. Its protein product is CASSTLGQSTDTQYF.

This sequence joins TRBV15 and TRBJ1-5; D perhaps matches TRBD1 (6 bases). V lost 1 base, J lost 0 bases, and 7 bases lay in between. This CDR3 region has 15 residues. CDR1 LNHNV and CDR2 YYDKDF come from the germline V gene (reference sequence). The CDR3 reads CATSRVQGSNQPQHF. The DNA of the CDR3 is TGTGCCACCAGCAGAGTACAGGGTAGCAATCAGCCCCAGCATTTT.

The chain recombines TRBV15 with TRBJ2-5; 8 bases agree with TRBD2. This CDR3 has 15 amino acids. Germline CDR1 LNHNV, CDR2 YYDKDF (reference sequence). J was trimmed by 5 bases and V by 6 bases; bases with no gene match: 11. DNA for the CDR3: TGTGCCACCAGTGCCGGGAGGGGGTCGGGCGAGACCCAGTACTTC. Protein sequence: CATSAGRGSGETQYF.

This chain joins TRBV6-6 and TRBJ2-5; TRBD1 agrees at 7 bases. CDR3 size: 14 residues. The V segment lost 4 bases and the J segment 2 bases; nucleotides outside the gene matches: 4. Germline-derived CDR1 and CDR2 are MNHNY and SVGAGI (reference sequence). CDR3 region: CASSSTGQQETQYF. The CDR3 DNA is TGTGCCAGCAGTTCCACGGGACAGCAAGAGACCCAGTACTTC.

This chain joins TRBV11-2 and TRBJ2-5, with TRBD1 identical over 9 bases. CDR1 is SGHAT and CDR2 is FQNNGV in the germline V gene. The CDR3 is 14 residues long. The trim removed 5 bases at V and 5 bases at J, leaving 6 bases unmatched. The CDR3 loop is CASSINRGHETQYF. Here the CDR3 DNA reads TGTGCCAGCAGCATCAACAGGGGGCACGAGACCCAGTACTTC. Combining the CDR3 with reference TRBV11-2 and TRBJ2-5 gives the whole variable domain EAGVAQSPRYKIIEKRQSVAFWCNPISGHATLYWYQQILGQGPKLLIQFQNNGVVDDSQLPKDRFSAERLKGVDSTLKIQPAKLEDSAVYLCASSINRGHETQYFGPGTRLLVL.

The chain employs TRBV7-9 and TRBJ2-5; D unresolved. CDR1 and CDR2 (germline): SEHNR, FQNEAQ (reference sequence). The V gene lost 5 bases and the J gene lost 0 bases, with 16 bases spanning the gap. The CDR3 consists of 16 residues. The CDR3 DNA reads as TGTGCCAGCAGCCCTACCTACGGCAGAGACCAAGAGACCCAGTACTTC. It encodes CASSPTYGRDQETQYF.

The sample holds one count of this clone. V and J are TRBV5-1 and TRBJ1-1; D uncertain. The CDR3 length is 12 residues. Germline values: CDR1 SGHRS, CDR2 YFSETQ. V was pared by 4 bases and J by 9 bases, with 13 bases between. CDR3 amino acids: CASSLPAEQAFF. Here the CDR3 DNA reads TGCGCCAGCAGCCTACCGGCTGAGCAAGCTTTCTTT.

The J gene is TRBJ2-6, the V gene TRBV9; 7 positions match TRBD1. This CDR3 has 16 residues. J lost 1 base, V lost 2 bases, and 3 bases had no gene match. Germline lookup yields CDR1 SGDLS and CDR2 YYNGEE. Here the CDR3 DNA reads TGTGCCAGCAGCGTTGCACAGGGGTCTGGGGCCAACGTCCTGACTTTC. Translating it yields CASSVAQGSGANVLTF.

This chain connects TRBV7-8 to TRBJ2-5; no clear D. Germline V gene lookup returns CDR1 SGHVS and CDR2 FQNEAQ. The CDR3 is 13 residues long. Trimming shortened V by 1 base and J by 5 bases, and 8 bases separated the two germline ends. CDR3 residues: CASSLEEWETQYF. In DNA, the CDR3 is TGTGCCAGCAGCTTAGAAGAGTGGGAGACCCAGTACTTC.

This rearrangement joins TRBV27 to TRBJ2-7, with D tentatively TRBD2 (6 bases). The germline gives CDR1 MNHEY, CDR2 SMNVEV (reference sequence). The CDR3 covers 13 residues. The V end was cut by 4 bases, the J end by 7 bases, with 14 bases between. Here the CDR3 DNA reads TGTGCCAGCAGTTCAGCGGGTACTATGGAGCAGTACTTC. Protein product: CASSSAGTMEQYF.

The chain employs TRBV7-9 and TRBJ2-2; possibly TRBD1 for D (6 bases). Trimming shortened V by 5 bases and J by 7 bases, and 23 bases separated the two germline ends. The CDR3 loop spans 17 amino acids. The germline V gene encodes CDR1 SEHNR and CDR2 FQNEAQ (reference sequence). This CDR3 is CASSDAPGAGDDGELFF. The CDR3 bases are TGTGCCAGCAGCGACGCCCCCGGGGCAGGGGACGACGGGGAGCTGTTTTTT.

A single count supports this clone. The J gene is TRBJ2-7, the V gene TRBV4-1; D call uncertain. The CDR3 is 15 amino acids. CDR1 MGHRA and CDR2 YSYEKL come from the germline V gene. The germline V and J ends were trimmed by 4 bases and 0 bases, with 13 bases remaining between them. The DNA of the CDR3 is TGCGCCAGCAGCCCCCTTGAACACCCCTCCTACGAGCAGTACTTC. Amino acid sequence: CASSPLEHPSYEQYF.

The chain has TRBV27 and TRBJ2-2; 10 bases fit TRBD2. Per germline, CDR1 MNHEY and CDR2 SMNVEV (reference sequence). The ends lost 4 bases at V and 6 bases at J; junction bases unmatched: 11. The CDR3 spans 17 residues. The CDR3 loop is CASSYSPGLAVAGELFF. The CDR3 nucleotides read TGTGCCAGCAGTTACTCACCCGGACTAGCGGTAGCCGGGGAGCTGTTTTTT.

The chain combines TRBV5-1 with TRBJ2-2; D ambiguous. CDR3 length: 16 amino acids. Germline CDR1 SGHRS, CDR2 YFSETQ. With 2 bases removed from V and 0 bases from J, the gap between germline ends came to 11 bases. As DNA, the CDR3 is TGCGCCAGCAGCTTTAGTGTCGGACCGAACACCGGGGAGCTGTTTTTT. As protein: CASSFSVGPNTGELFF.

V usage is TRBV15 and J usage is TRBJ1-2; D is unclear. This CDR3 comprises 14 residues. V gave up 5 bases and J gave up 7 bases, with 17 bases separating them. Looked up from germline, CDR1 is LNHNV and CDR2 is YYDKDF (reference sequence). CDR3 DNA: TGTGCCACCAGCGGCGAGAGCGGACTTCCTGGCTACACCTTC. Its translation is CATSGESGLPGYTF.

V and J are TRBV27 and TRBJ2-7; D is uncertain. Germline V gene data show CDR1 as MNHEY and CDR2 as SMNVEV (reference sequence). The CDR3 consists of 13 residues. V was trimmed by 2 bases and J by 2 bases, leaving 7 bases between them. The DNA for the CDR3 is TGTGCCAGCAGTTTAAACTCCGCCTACGAGCAGTACTTC. Amino acid sequence: CASSLNSAYEQYF.

V gene TRBV4-1 combines with J gene TRBJ2-1, with D possibly matching TRBD2 (6 bases). Germline V CDR1 and CDR2: MGHRA, YSYEKL. The V and J ends lost 2 bases and 8 bases respectively, with 16 bases between them. This CDR3 has 15 amino acids. The DNA of the CDR3 is TGCGCCAGCAGCCAATTTTTTCGGGCTAGCGATGAGCAGTTCTTC. Residues: CASSQFFRASDEQFF.

This chain connects TRBV6-6 to TRBJ2-3; unclear D gene. This CDR3 region has 13 residues. V lost 4 bases, J lost 3 bases, and 8 bases lay in between. Germline loops: CDR1 MNHNY, CDR2 SVGAGI (reference sequence). CDR3 loop: CASSWTWTDTQYF. The CDR3 bases are TGTGCCAGCAGTTGGACCTGGACAGATACGCAGTATTTT.

The chain is built from TRBV28 and TRBJ1-5; D not resolved. The germline V gene encodes CDR1 MDHEN and CDR2 SYDVKM. Deletions cut 6 bases from V and 11 bases from J, with 17 bases between. CDR3 length: 13 amino acids. The CDR3 spells CASREEGDRAQHF. CDR3 nucleotides: TGTGCCAGCAGGGAGGAAGGAGATCGAGCCCAGCATTTT.

The chain couples TRBV11-3 to TRBJ2-7; TRBD1 aligns across 9 bases. Trimming cost V 5 bases and J 2 bases; bases outside gene matches: 7. Germline-derived CDR1 and CDR2 are SGHNT and YENEEA. CDR3 length: 15 residues. Here the CDR3 reads CASSARDRDPYEQYF. The CDR3 DNA is TGTGCCAGCAGCGCCCGGGACAGGGATCCCTACGAGCAGTACTTC.